This is a list of T cell receptor beta chains from one sample in a study of blood T cell repertoires in COVID-19. The assay was immunoSEQ multiplex PCR, and TCRdb's table has in-frame clones only and misses some. The sample holds tens of thousands of clones; roughly nine tenths are singletons and the top ten take about 2.3%. Sequencing used peripheral blood. The receptors were sampled from a man aged 50 or older with acute or convalescent COVID-19. The CDR3 runs from the conserved cysteine through the conserved F or W. A D gene is named only where the DNA matches it firmly.

>TRBV11-2|.|TRBJ1-1
CASSSAGGRTEAFF
>TRBV4-1|.|TRBJ1-4
CASSQGYRAANEKLFF
>TRBV28|TRBD1|TRBJ1-5
CASSLLLRGLKENQPQHF
>TRBV4-3|.|TRBJ1-1
CASSQGGNTEAFF
>TRBV7-6|TRBD1|TRBJ1-1
CASSSGQENTEAFF
>TRBV4-3|.|TRBJ1-2
CASSQDHEGNYGYTF
>TRBV5-1|TRBD1|TRBJ2-5
CASSLGTGEETQYF
>TRBV28|TRBD1|TRBJ2-7
CASSTGTDIYEQYF
>TRBV6-5|TRBD1|TRBJ1-1
CASSLQGATEAFF
>TRBV12-3/TRBV12-4|.|TRBJ1-5
CASSLSIDQPQHF
>TRBV6-1|.|TRBJ1-5
CASSESRTSNQPQHF
>TRBV29-1|TRBD1|TRBJ2-1
CSGGQGDNEQFF
>TRBV5-1|TRBD2|TRBJ2-1
CASSLLAGGNNEQFF
>TRBV5-5|.|TRBJ2-3
CASSHRTSTDTQYF
>TRBV10-3|.|TRBJ1-5
CAIGGGSNQPQHF
>TRBV6-5|.|TRBJ2-4
CASRVGRYENIQYF
>TRBV18|.|TRBJ2-1
CASSPGLAIYNEQFF
>TRBV5-3|TRBD2|TRBJ2-1
CAPPGAGGPNEQFF
>TRBV7-2|.|TRBJ1-4
CASSLERASTNEKLFF
>TRBV15|.|TRBJ1-3
CATSEGSGNTIYF
>TRBV2|TRBD2|TRBJ2-3
CASSGSFSLAGGPTDTQYF
>TRBV9|TRBD1|TRBJ2-2
CASSPRTGISTGELFF
>TRBV7-2|.|TRBJ2-3
CASSSRAYGTDTQYF
>TRBV19|TRBD1|TRBJ2-3
CASQDRGTDTQYF
>TRBV19|.|TRBJ1-5
CASAQGVQPQHF
>TRBV5-5|.|TRBJ1-1
CASTSPGLKNTEAFF
>TRBV11-2|.|TRBJ2-2
CASSLRGAPPDTGELFF
>TRBV27|.|TRBJ1-1
CASSFGGASLKRAFF
>TRBV10-3|.|TRBJ1-4
CAIPKNRDGEGLQKEDEKLFF
>TRBV28|.|TRBJ1-5
CASSFQISGANQPQHF
>TRBV3-1/TRBV3-2|TRBD2|TRBJ2-2
CASSPPGLAVDTGELFF
>TRBV4-3|.|TRBJ1-3
CASSHLMDSLSGNTIYF
>TRBV12-3/TRBV12-4|TRBD1|TRBJ1-2
CASSPTGQGNTF
>TRBV19|TRBD1|TRBJ2-5
CASSIPGTGDFGTQYF
>TRBV21-1|.|TRBJ1-2
CASSPLENLSYGYTF
>TRBV5-1|TRBD1|TRBJ2-5
CASSLAVGTGQETQYF
>TRBV4-3|.|TRBJ1-1
CASSQDTKLPGAEAFF
>TRBV6-5|.|TRBJ1-6
CASKGFSYNSPLHF
>TRBV7-8|TRBD1|TRBJ1-3
CASSLGPPRQGANTIYF
>TRBV7-8|.|TRBJ2-5
CASSLVEKDQETQYF
>TRBV9|TRBD1|TRBJ1-3
CASSSDTGGGNTIYF
>TRBV27|.|TRBJ2-4
CASSPRRGNIQYF